This record looks at one TCR beta chain sequence and its context. Its matching antigen is unknown. UMIs were included in TCR beta cDNA generated by 5'RACE template switching. TCRdb reprocessed the 5' RACE reads and keeps a single row for each CDR3 protein, giving no DNA. Here the sample table reports 400,000 to 550,000 distinct CDR3 sequences. The source of the sample is a study of T cells expressing NK-cell markers. Study overall: From sorted CD3+CD56+NKG2C+, CD3+CD56+NKG2C- and CD3+CD56-NKG2C+ T cells came the TCR beta repertoires.

Findings and limits, study-wide: It is unclear if expanded NKG2C-expressing clones target HCMV antigens.

Sequenced input: blood T cells: a sorted CD56 or NKG2C T cell subset, CD4+ or CD8+ T cells, or bulk PBMC T cells (not recorded which). This receptor was taken from a woman aged 18 to 69 in good health.

This chain's CDR3 is CASSLVVRGSYEQYF. This sequence joins TRBV5-1 and TRBJ2-7. The CDR3 has 15 amino acids. Germline V lookup: CDR1 SGHRS, CDR2 YFSETQ.